These 2 T cell receptor beta chains originate from one sample sequenced in a study of technical replicates of blood from several donors. Sequenced by immunoSEQ multiplex PCR; TCRdb stores in-frame clones only, minus some. The data hold tens of thousands of clones, with over 90% observed a single time. Sequencing was carried out using T cells isolated from PBMCs. All receptors come from a human donor in good health.

The chain uses TRBV9 and TRBJ2-4; 8 bases are a match to TRBD1. V lost 4 bases to trimming and J lost 5 bases; unmatched junction nucleotides: 8. The CDR3 consists of 15 residues. Germline-derived CDR1 and CDR2 are SGDLS and YYNGEE. The CDR3 sequence: CASSTNDRGENIQYF. CDR3 nucleotide sequence: TGTGCCAGCAGCACCAACGACAGGGGCGAAAACATTCAGTACTTC.

The gene calls are TRBV27 and TRBJ1-5; D call uncertain. The germline CDR1 and CDR2 sequences are MNHEY and SMNVEV (reference sequence). V lost 0 bases and J 7 bases, leaving 7 bases between the germline ends. The CDR3 loop spans 13 amino acids. CDR3 amino acids: CASSLSLRQPQHF. The DNA for the CDR3 is TGTGCCAGCAGTTTATCCTTGAGGCAGCCCCAGCATTTT.